Sequencing of this T cell receptor beta chain was carried out in a study of shared T cell receptors in the human thymus. Clones were read by immunoSEQ multiplex PCR, and TCRdb kept only the in-frame ones, dropping some. The profile shows hundreds of thousands of clones, around 78% of them singletons. CDR3 length: 15 amino acids. Germline-derived CDR1 and CDR2 are SGHNT and YYREEE (reference sequence). Only a few counts were recorded for this clone. The junction departs from the called germline gene at one end, perhaps through a read error. The same specimen was also included in a second study, on human thymus T cells. Per that study: Each of the donors was a healthy Finnish infant who was undergoing open corrective cardiac surgery for congenital heart defects. Corrective cardiac operations yielded the resected thymus tissue. Both thymic and peripheral blood repertoires showed apparently biased V and J usage. Overlap was high between thymic repertoires from unrelated individuals, as reported in related research.

V usage is TRBV5-4 and J usage is TRBJ1-2; weak D call: TRBD1 (6 bases). Material for sequencing was thymocytes. The clonotype comes from a boy under three years old with a congenital heart defect. The CDR3 nucleotides are TGTGCCAGCAGCCACAGTCCACAAGGATCCTACACAGGGAGCTTC. It specifies CASSHSPQGSYTGSF.